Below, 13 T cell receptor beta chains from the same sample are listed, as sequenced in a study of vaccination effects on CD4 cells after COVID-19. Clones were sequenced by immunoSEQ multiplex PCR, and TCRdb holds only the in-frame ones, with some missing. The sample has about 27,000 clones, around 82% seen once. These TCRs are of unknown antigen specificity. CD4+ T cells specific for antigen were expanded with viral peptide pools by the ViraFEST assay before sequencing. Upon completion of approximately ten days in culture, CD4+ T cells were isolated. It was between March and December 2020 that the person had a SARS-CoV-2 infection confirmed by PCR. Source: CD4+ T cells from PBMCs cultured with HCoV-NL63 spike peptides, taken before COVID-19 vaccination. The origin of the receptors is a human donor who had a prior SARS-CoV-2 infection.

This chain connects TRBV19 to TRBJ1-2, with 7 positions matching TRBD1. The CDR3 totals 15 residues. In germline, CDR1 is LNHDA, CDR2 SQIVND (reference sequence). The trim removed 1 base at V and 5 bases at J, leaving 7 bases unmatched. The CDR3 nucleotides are TGTGCCAGTAGTATAGTCCCAGGGGGAGGATATGGCTACACCTTC. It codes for CASSIVPGGGYGYTF.

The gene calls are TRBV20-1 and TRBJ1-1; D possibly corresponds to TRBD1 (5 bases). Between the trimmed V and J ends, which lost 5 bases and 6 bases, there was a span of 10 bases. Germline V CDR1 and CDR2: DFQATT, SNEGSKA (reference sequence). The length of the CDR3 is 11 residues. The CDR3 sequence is CSAGRASEAFF. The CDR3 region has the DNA TGCAGTGCTGGCAGGGCATCTGAAGCTTTCTTT.

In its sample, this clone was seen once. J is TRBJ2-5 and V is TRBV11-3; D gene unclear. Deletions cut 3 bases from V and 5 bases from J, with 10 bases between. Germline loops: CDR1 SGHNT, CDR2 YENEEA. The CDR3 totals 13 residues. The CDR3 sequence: CASSLDLRETQYF. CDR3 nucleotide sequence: TGTGCCAGCAGCTTGGATTTACGGGAGACCCAGTACTTC. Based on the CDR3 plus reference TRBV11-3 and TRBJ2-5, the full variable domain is EAGVVQSPRYKIIEKKQPVAFWCNPISGHNTLYWYLQNLGQGPELLIRYENEEAVDDSQLPKDRFSAERLKGVDSTLKIQPAELGDSAVYLCASSLDLRETQYFGPGTRLLVL.

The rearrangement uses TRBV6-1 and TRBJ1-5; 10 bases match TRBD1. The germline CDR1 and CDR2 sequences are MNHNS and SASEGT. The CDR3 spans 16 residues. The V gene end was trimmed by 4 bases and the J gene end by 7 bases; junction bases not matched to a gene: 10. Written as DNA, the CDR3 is TGTGCCAGCAGTGGATTTGGACAGGGGGTCGGGCAGCCCCAGCATTTT. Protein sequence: CASSGFGQGVGQPQHF.

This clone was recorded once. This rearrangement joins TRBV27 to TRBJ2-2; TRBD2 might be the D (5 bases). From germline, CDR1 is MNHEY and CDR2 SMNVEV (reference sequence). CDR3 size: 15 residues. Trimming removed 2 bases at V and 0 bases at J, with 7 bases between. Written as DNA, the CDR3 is TGTGCCAGCAGTTTAAAAGCGGCGAACACCGGGGAGCTGTTTTTT. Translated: CASSLKAANTGELFF.

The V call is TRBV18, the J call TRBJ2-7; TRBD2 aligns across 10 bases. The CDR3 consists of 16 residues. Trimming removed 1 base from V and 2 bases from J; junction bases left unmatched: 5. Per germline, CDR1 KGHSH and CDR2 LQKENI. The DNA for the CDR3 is TGTGCCAGCTCACCACTAACGGGACTAGCGACCTACGAGCAGTACTTC. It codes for CASSPLTGLATYEQYF.

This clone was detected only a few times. The DNA for the CDR3 is TGTGCCAGCAGCTTGGTTGTGACCGAGCAGTACTTC. Translating gives CASSLVVTEQYF. This rearrangement joins TRBV11-2 to TRBJ2-7; D is unclear. This CDR3 comprises 12 residues. V lost 3 bases and J lost 6, with 9 bases in between. The germline gives CDR1 SGHAT, CDR2 FQNNGV.

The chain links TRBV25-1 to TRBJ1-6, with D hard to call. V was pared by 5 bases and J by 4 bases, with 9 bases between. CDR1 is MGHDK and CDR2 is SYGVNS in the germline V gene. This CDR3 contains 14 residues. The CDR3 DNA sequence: TGTGCCAGCAGTCCCAGGAAGTATAATTCACCCCTCCACTTT. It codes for CASSPRKYNSPLHF.

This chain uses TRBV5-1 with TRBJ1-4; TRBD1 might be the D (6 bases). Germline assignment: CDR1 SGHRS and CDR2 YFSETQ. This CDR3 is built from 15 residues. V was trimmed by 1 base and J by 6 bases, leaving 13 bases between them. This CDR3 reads CASSLTLNRDEKLFF. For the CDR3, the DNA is TGCGCCAGCAGCTTGACCCTAAACAGGGATGAAAAACTGTTTTTT. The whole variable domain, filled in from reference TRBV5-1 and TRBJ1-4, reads KAGVTQTPRYLIKTRGQQVTLSCSPISGHRSVSWYQQTPGQGLQFLFEYFSETQRNKGNFPGRFSGRQFSNSRSEMNVSTLELGDSALYLCASSLTLNRDEKLFFGSGTQLSVL.

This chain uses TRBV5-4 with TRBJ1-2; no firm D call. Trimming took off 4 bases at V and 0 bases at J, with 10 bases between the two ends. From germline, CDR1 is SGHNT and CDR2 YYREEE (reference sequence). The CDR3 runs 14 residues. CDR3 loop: CASSPSPANYGYTF. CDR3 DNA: TGTGCCAGCAGCCCTTCCCCGGCTAACTATGGCTACACCTTC.

CDR3 bases: TGTGCCACGGGGCGAGCGGGAGACTTTCGAACCGGGGAGCTGTTTTTT. As protein: CATGRAGDFRTGELFF. The rearrangement uses TRBV10-3 and TRBJ2-2; 8 nucleotides match TRBD2. V dropped 10 bases and J dropped 5; count of bases not matched to a gene: 15. This CDR3 region has 16 residues. Germline values: CDR1 ENHRY, CDR2 SYGVKD.

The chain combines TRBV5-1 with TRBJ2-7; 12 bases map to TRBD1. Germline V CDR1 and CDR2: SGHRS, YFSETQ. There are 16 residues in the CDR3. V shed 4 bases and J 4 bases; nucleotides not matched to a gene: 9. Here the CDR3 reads CASSPYPGQGAYEQYF. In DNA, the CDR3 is TGCGCCAGCAGCCCATACCCGGGACAGGGGGCGTACGAGCAGTACTTC. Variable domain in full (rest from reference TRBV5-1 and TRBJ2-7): KAGVTQTPRYLIKTRGQQVTLSCSPISGHRSVSWYQQTPGQGLQFLFEYFSETQRNKGNFPGRFSGRQFSNSRSEMNVSTLELGDSALYLCASSPYPGQGAYEQYFGPGTRLTVT.

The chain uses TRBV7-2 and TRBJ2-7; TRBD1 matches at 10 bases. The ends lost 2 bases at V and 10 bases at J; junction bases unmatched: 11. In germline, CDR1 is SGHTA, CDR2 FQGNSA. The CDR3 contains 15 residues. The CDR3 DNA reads TGTGCCAGCAGCTTAATGGGACAGGGGCAAACCTACCAGTACTTC. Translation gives CASSLMGQGQTYQYF.